One sample yielded the 29 T cell receptor beta chains listed below, sequenced in a study of immune heterogeneity within non-small cell lung tumors. Bulk tumor genomic DNA served as template, at around 600 ng per sample. Surgical sampling yielded several biopsies per primary tumor (spaced far apart). Newly diagnosed with untreated non-small cell lung cancer, the patients underwent curative surgery. With 32 V and 13 J primers, multiplex PCR amplified the TCR beta CDR3. TCRdb analysed the multiplex PCR reads with MiXCR anew, one entry per CDR3 protein. Altogether approximately 7,200 distinct CDR3 sequences are present, around 20% being singletons, with the ten largest covering around 15%. Sequencing was carried out using lung tumor tissue. These receptors all come from a man aged 60 to 75 with non-small cell lung cancer.

This clonotype is labeled medium-sized. This chain uses TRBV15 with TRBJ2-7; TRBD2 agrees at 11 bases. V was clipped by 1 base and J by 0 bases; unmatched bases: 8. Germline-derived CDR1 and CDR2 are LNHNV and YYDKDF (reference sequence). The CDR3 has 18 amino acids. In DNA, the CDR3 is TGTGCCACCAGCAGAGGGGGACTAGCGGAACCAATCTCCTACGAGCAGTACTTC. Translated, it gives CATSRGGLAEPISYEQYF.

Comment on this clonotype: At one end, the junction sequence differs from germline, possibly due to a read error. This chain connects TRBV30 to TRBJ2-7; D gene unclear. The germline gives CDR1 GTSNPN, CDR2 SVGIG (reference sequence). The CDR3 spans 12 residues. The CDR3 loop is CAWSGHGYEQHF. The CDR3 bases are TGTGCCTGGAGTGGACATGGCTACGAGCAGCACTTC.

The V gene is TRBV20-1, the J gene TRBJ1-1, with TRBD1 identical over 7 bases. CDR1 is DFQATT and CDR2 is SNEGSKA in the germline V gene (reference sequence). V was pared by 5 bases and J by 0 bases, with 6 bases of the junction left unmatched. The CDR3 runs 14 residues. Here the CDR3 reads CSADSGTVNTEAFF. CDR3 sequence (DNA): TGCAGTGCTGATTCCGGGACAGTGAACACTGAAGCTTTCTTT.

With regard to this clonotype: One junction end disagrees with the germline gene, perhaps due to a read error. The rearrangement uses TRBV15 and TRBJ2-7, with 10 bases lining up with TRBD2. Germline-derived CDR1 and CDR2 are LNHNV and YYDKDF (reference sequence). CDR3 length: 15 residues. The CDR3 is CATSRDSGRAFEHHF. The CDR3 DNA is TGTGCCACCAGCAGAGACAGCGGGAGGGCCTTCGAGCACCACTTC.

This chain links TRBV5-5 with TRBJ2-1; 7 bases match TRBD2. Germline assignment: CDR1 SGHKS and CDR2 YYEKEE (reference sequence). V shed 4 bases, J shed 7 bases, and the junction held 11 bases outside the gene matches. The CDR3 extends over 15 amino acids. CDR3 in amino acids: CASSPGLPATNEQFF. In DNA form, the CDR3 reads TGTGCCAGCAGCCCGGGACTACCCGCTACAAATGAGCAGTTCTTC.

The sample holds many counts of this clonotype. The chain joins TRBV20-1 to TRBJ1-2; TRBD1 might be the D (5 bases). The CDR3 totals 13 residues. CDR1 and CDR2 (germline): DFQATT, SNEGSKA (reference sequence). Trimming cost V 3 bases and J 3 bases, with 11 bases left between them. The CDR3 protein is CSASPGVDYGYTF. Written as DNA, the CDR3 is TGCAGTGCTAGCCCGGGGGTGGACTATGGCTACACCTTC.

Of note for this clonotype: A much larger clone lies one base from this, so it may be a read error. The chain links TRBV11-3 to TRBJ2-1; the match to TRBD2 covers 14 bases. Per the germline V gene, CDR1 is SGHNT and CDR2 is YENEEA. This CDR3 has 15 amino acids. The CDR3 reads CARSSGLAGVEEQFF. In nucleotides, the CDR3 is TGTGCCAGAAGCTCGGGACTAGCGGGAGTTGAGGAGCAGTTCTTC.

The sample holds many counts of this clonotype. This chain joins TRBV5-5 and TRBJ2-7; the D is unclear. Trimming removed 0 bases at V and 3 bases at J, with 4 bases between. Germline assignment: CDR1 SGHKS and CDR2 YYEKEE (reference sequence). CDR3 size: 12 residues. The CDR3 protein is CASSLEGYEQYF. The CDR3 DNA follows: TGTGCCAGCAGCTTGGAGGGCTACGAGCAGTACTTC.

Notes on this clonotype: A junction boundary mismatches the germline segment, possibly from a read error. The genes are TRBV19 and TRBJ1-5, with D unresolved. Germline V lookup: CDR1 LNHDA, CDR2 SQIVND (reference sequence). The CDR3 runs 15 residues. The CDR3 bases are TGTGCCAGTAGTATGGTCACCAGTAGCAATCAGCCCCCGCCTTTT. Translated, it gives CASSMVTSSNQPPPF.

Comments on this clonotype: Since the CDR3 does not end with the conserved phenylalanine or tryptophan, this likely comes from a read error. The chain employs TRBV20-1 and TRBJ2-1; 10 nucleotides align to TRBD2. The CDR3 extends over 15 amino acids. Germline CDR1 and CDR2: DFQATT and SNEGSKA (reference sequence). The CDR3 DNA sequence: TGCAGTTCTAGGACCCTAGCGGGAGCCTACAATGAGCAGTTCTTG. This sequence encodes CSSRTLAGAYNEQFL.

In its sample, this clonotype ranks as medium-sized. The rearrangement joins TRBV12-3 or TRBV12-4 to TRBJ1-3; D not resolved. CDR3 size: 14 residues. V shed 2 bases and J shed 3 bases, with 8 bases lying between them. CDR3 nucleotide sequence: TGTGCCAGCAGTTTATTGGCAGTTGGAAACACCATATATTTT. Amino acid sequence: CASSLLAVGNTIYF.

In this sample, this clonotype is medium-sized. The V and J genes are TRBV5-1 and TRBJ2-7; TRBD1 or TRBD2 may be the D gene (5 bases each). The V gene's germline CDR1 is SGHRS and CDR2 YFSETQ. CDR3 length equals 14 residues. The germline V and J ends were trimmed by 0 bases and 3 bases, with 10 bases remaining between them. CDR3 DNA sequence: TGCGCCAGCAGCTTGGATCGGGACCTCTACGAGCAGTACTTC. It codes for CASSLDRDLYEQYF.

By frequency in the sample, this clonotype is medium-sized. The chain has TRBV15 and TRBJ2-3; TRBD2 matches 9 bases. The CDR3 is 16 residues long. Germline CDR1 LNHNV, CDR2 YYDKDF (reference sequence). V shed 5 bases, J shed 3 bases, and the junction held 9 bases outside the gene matches. CDR3 residues: CATSVVVSGRTDTQYF. CDR3 sequence (DNA): TGTGCCACCAGCGTGGTCGTGAGCGGGAGGACAGATACGCAGTATTTT.

With respect to this clonotype: With a much larger clone just one base away, this may be a read error. The chain has TRBV2 and TRBJ2-5; TRBD1 agrees at 8 bases. The germline CDR1 and CDR2 sequences are SNHLY and FYNNEI. With 5 bases clipped from V and 5 bases from J, the junction kept 4 bases outside the gene matches. There are 13 residues in the CDR3. CDR3 loop: CASSQDRAETQYF. Written as DNA, the CDR3 is TGTGCCAGCAGTCAGGACAGGGCTGAGACCCAGTACTTC.

V and J are TRBV27 and TRBJ2-2, with a weak D call TRBD2 (7 bases). Germline assignment: CDR1 MNHEY and CDR2 SMNVEV (reference sequence). V was clipped by 6 bases and J by 6 bases, with 17 bases between them. The CDR3 has 15 residues. CDR3 protein: CASSPRRGRAGELFF. The DNA of the CDR3 is TGTGCCAGCAGCCCACGGAGGGGGAGGGCCGGGGAGCTGTTTTTT.

This clonotype is categorized as medium-sized. The chain joins TRBV10-2 to TRBJ1-3; no reliable D call. This CDR3 spans 16 amino acids. CDR1 is WSHSY, CDR2 SAAADI, per germline. Trimming stripped 0 bases from V and 0 bases from J, with 9 bases between. This CDR3 reads CASSESVEYSGNTIYF. The DNA for the CDR3 is TGCGCCAGCAGTGAGTCGGTGGAATACTCTGGAAACACCATATATTTT.

This clonotype was recorded at least ten times. The chain links TRBV5-1 to TRBJ1-1, with 9 nucleotides matching TRBD1. Per the germline V gene, CDR1 is SGHRS and CDR2 is YFSETQ. This CDR3 spans 14 amino acids. The V and J ends lost 6 bases and 4 bases, in that order; junction bases with no gene match: 7. This CDR3 is CASTTGTGITEAFF. CDR3 sequence (DNA): TGCGCCAGCACCACAGGGACAGGGATCACTGAAGCTTTCTTT.

This clonotype is medium-sized (0.01 to 0.1%). The V call is TRBV2, the J call TRBJ2-7; 8 nucleotides agree with TRBD1. Germline V lookup: CDR1 SNHLY, CDR2 FYNNEI. After removal of 8 bases from V and 6 bases from J, the junction contained 9 bases not matched to a gene. This CDR3 contains 13 residues. The CDR3 DNA reads TGTGCCAGCGGAGGACAGGGTTTTTTCGAGCAGTACTTC. Its translation: CASGGQGFFEQYF. The complete variable domain, with remaining parts taken from reference TRBV2 and TRBJ2-7, reads EPEVTQTPSHQVTQMGQEVILRCVPISNHLYFYWYRQILGQKVEFLVSFYNNEISEKSEIFDDQFSVERPDGSNFTLKIRSTKLEDSAMYFCASGGQGFFEQYFGPGTRLTVT.

This clonotype counts as medium-sized (0.01 to 0.1%). The CDR3 loop is CSAEHTDGTYEQYF. In DNA form, the CDR3 reads TGCAGTGCTGAACACACAGACGGAACCTACGAGCAGTACTTC. This rearrangement joins TRBV20-1 to TRBJ2-7; D is unresolved. Trimming removed 5 bases from V and 2 bases from J, with 16 bases in between. The germline V gene encodes CDR1 DFQATT and CDR2 SNEGSKA (reference sequence). This CDR3 contains 14 residues.

Regarding this clonotype: A much larger clone differs from this one at a single base, so this may be a read error. V gene TRBV29-1 combines with J gene TRBJ2-2, with D tentatively TRBD1 (5 bases). The CDR3 is 13 residues long. Per the germline V gene, CDR1 is SQVTM and CDR2 is ANQGSEA. Trimming removed 7 bases from V and 3 bases from J, with 12 bases in between. The CDR3 is CSAQGRDTGELFF. The CDR3 DNA is TGCAGCGCGCAGGGAAGGGACACCGGGGAGCTGTTTTTT.

About this clonotype: One base away lies a much larger clone, so this may be a sequencing read error. The J gene is TRBJ2-3, the V gene TRBV20-1, with 9 positions matching TRBD2. V lost 6 bases, J lost 5 bases, and 12 bases stayed unmatched. The CDR3 spans 15 residues. Germline loops: CDR1 DFQATT, CDR2 SNEGSKA (reference sequence). The CDR3 region is CSAEGREGRGDTQYF. The CDR3 nucleotides read TGCAGTGCAGAGGGGCGGGAGGGACGGGGAGATACGCAGTATTTT.

By sample fraction, this clonotype is medium-sized (0.01 to 0.1%). This chain uses TRBV5-1 with TRBJ2-1; 9 nucleotides align to TRBD2. Looked up from germline, CDR1 is SGHRS and CDR2 is YFSETQ. The CDR3 consists of 15 residues. V gave up 2 bases and J gave up 1 base; unmatched junction bases: 1. The CDR3 region is CASSFGLASYNEQFF. CDR3 sequence (DNA): TGCGCCAGCAGCTTCGGACTAGCGTCCTACAATGAGCAGTTCTTC.

The rearrangement joins TRBV5-6 to TRBJ2-2, with TRBD2 as a possible D gene (5 bases). With 0 bases removed from V and 5 bases from J, the gap between germline ends came to 14 bases. From germline, CDR1 is SGHDT and CDR2 YYEEEE. CDR3 size: 16 residues. For the CDR3, the DNA is TGTGCCAGCAGCTTGGTCGGGGTCATCGGGACCGGGGAGCTGTTTTTT. It codes for CASSLVGVIGTGELFF.

By frequency in the sample, this clonotype is medium-sized (0.01 to 0.1%). V is TRBV12-3 or TRBV12-4 and J is TRBJ2-3, with 7 bases that match TRBD2. CDR3 size: 16 residues. Trimming at V came to 3 bases and at J to 7 bases, leaving 13 bases not matched to a gene. DNA of the CDR3: TGTGCCAGCAGTTTTACGTCTAGCGGACCCAGTAATACGCAGTATTTT. Protein: CASSFTSSGPSNTQYF.

By share of the sample, this clonotype is medium-sized. The chain combines TRBV2 with TRBJ2-2; D ambiguous. Germline V lookup: CDR1 SNHLY, CDR2 FYNNEI. V was pared by 8 bases and J by 0 bases, with 10 bases between. The CDR3 spans 14 residues. CDR3 protein: CASATSPNTGELFF. The CDR3 DNA reads TGTGCCAGCGCCACGTCCCCGAACACCGGGGAGCTGTTTTTT.

Concerning this clonotype: A much larger clone differs by one base, so this may be a read error. V gene TRBV3-1 combines with J gene TRBJ2-4, with D unresolved. V was cut by 7 bases and J by 0 bases, with 10 bases left in between. The CDR3 length is 14 residues. Germline CDR1 reads LGHDT; CDR2 reads YNNKEL (reference sequence). The DNA for the CDR3 is TGTGCCAGCAACCACTTAGAAGCCAAAAACATTCAGTACTTC. Its protein is CASNHLEAKNIQYF.

This clonotype is medium-sized by share. The chain couples TRBV27 to TRBJ2-1; 7 bases align to TRBD1. The trim removed 6 bases at V and 0 bases at J, leaving 5 bases unmatched. Per the germline V gene, CDR1 is MNHEY and CDR2 is SMNVEV (reference sequence). The CDR3 is 15 amino acids. The CDR3, as DNA: TGTGCCAGCAGAAAAGACAGGGCCTCCTACAATGAGCAGTTCTTC. Its translation: CASRKDRASYNEQFF.

This clonotype was recorded at least ten times. CDR3 in DNA: TGTGCCAGCAGCACACGACCAGCGGATTCCTACGAGCAGTACTTC. This encodes CASSTRPADSYEQYF. This sequence joins TRBV5-5 and TRBJ2-7; tentatively, D is TRBD2 (5 bases). CDR3 length: 15 residues. The V end lost 4 bases, the J end lost 1 base, and 15 bases lay between the germline ends. Germline lookup yields CDR1 SGHKS and CDR2 YYEKEE (reference sequence).

This clonotype is deemed medium-sized. The chain combines TRBV3-1 with TRBJ2-7; no definite D call. V shed 0 bases and J shed 4 bases, with 7 bases lying between them. Germline lookup yields CDR1 LGHDT and CDR2 YNNKEL (reference sequence). The CDR3 sequence is 13 residues long. The CDR3 here is CASSQDLRYEQYF. Written as DNA, the CDR3 is TGTGCCAGCAGCCAAGACCTGCGGTACGAGCAGTACTTC.